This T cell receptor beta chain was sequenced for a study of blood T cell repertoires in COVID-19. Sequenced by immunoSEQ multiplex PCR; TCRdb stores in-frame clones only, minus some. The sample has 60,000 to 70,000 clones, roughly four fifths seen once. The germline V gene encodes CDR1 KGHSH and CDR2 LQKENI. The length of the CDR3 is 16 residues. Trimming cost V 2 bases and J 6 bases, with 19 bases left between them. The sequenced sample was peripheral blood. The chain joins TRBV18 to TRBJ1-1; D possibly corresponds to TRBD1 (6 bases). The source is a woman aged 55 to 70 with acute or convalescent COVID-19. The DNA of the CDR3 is TGTGCCAGCTCACCAAGGTCAGGGGCTGTCTTTCCTGAAGCTTTCTTT. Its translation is CASSPRSGAVFPEAFF.